This TCR beta chain was found in a study of blood T cell repertoires in COVID-19. Study background: Both acute and convalescent COVID-19 samples were obtained from the United States, Italy and Spain.

V lost 4 bases, J lost 9 bases, and 13 bases stayed unmatched. This CDR3 region has 16 residues. Germline V gives CDR1 SGHTS, CDR2 YDEGEE. TCRdb keeps only in-frame clones here, not all; method: immunoSEQ multiplex PCR. The repertoire consists of 25,000 to 35,000 clones, with roughly nine tenths occurring once and the leading ten covering 9.9%. This TCR was sampled from a human donor with active COVID-19. The donor label of this sample is uncertain. Sequenced: peripheral blood. This rearrangement joins TRBV5-8 to TRBJ2-1; 10 positions agree with TRBD2. The CDR3 coding sequence is TGTGCCAGCAGCCCGCGAGGGCTAGCGGGAGAGGGTGAGCAGTTCTTC. Translated, it gives CASSPRGLAGEGEQFF.